This T cell receptor (beta chain) was captured by sequencing in a study of CXCR3-negative and CXCR3-positive naive CD8 T cells. Overall study context: For each library, about 1.5 +/- 0.3 million TRB reads were obtained, about 140 million in total. Study results and limitations: With respect to TRBV-TRBJ usage, naive CXCR3-negative and CXCR3-positive cells were similar; memory differed.

The authors gated naive CD8+ T cells as CD45RO-CCR7+CD27+CD95-. All TRB cDNA libraries came from 5' RACE performed with UMI labels. TCRdb reprocessed the 5' RACE reads; each CDR3 protein has one entry and no DNA is given. Here the sample table reports fewer than 80,000 distinct CDR3 sequences. About this clonotype itself: The antigen is not known.

This CDR3 comprises 16 residues. Germline values: CDR1 SEHNR, CDR2 FQNEAQ (reference sequence). Sequencing was carried out using naive CXCR3- CD8+ T cells from blood. The subset here: CD45RO-CCR7+CD27+CD95- naive CD8+ T cells lacking CXCR3 (TNR3-). This rearrangement joins TRBV7-9 to TRBJ1-1; TCRdb returns TRBD1, unconfirmable since there is no DNA. This receptor was obtained from a human donor in good health. Some clones in this sample may be carry-over from other donors' samples. The CDR3 spells CASSLAGAETNTEAFF.